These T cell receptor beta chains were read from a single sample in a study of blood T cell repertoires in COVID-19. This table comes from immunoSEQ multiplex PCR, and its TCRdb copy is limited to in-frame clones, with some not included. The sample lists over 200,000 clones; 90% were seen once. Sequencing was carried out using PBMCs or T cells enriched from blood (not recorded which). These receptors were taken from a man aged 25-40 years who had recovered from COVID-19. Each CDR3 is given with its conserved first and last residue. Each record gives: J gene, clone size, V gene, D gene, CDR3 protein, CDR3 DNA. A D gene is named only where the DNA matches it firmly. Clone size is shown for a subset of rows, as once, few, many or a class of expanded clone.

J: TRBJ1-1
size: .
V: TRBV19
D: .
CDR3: CASQWGGNTEAFF
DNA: TGTGCCAGCCAATGGGGGGGGAACACTGAAGCTTTCTTT

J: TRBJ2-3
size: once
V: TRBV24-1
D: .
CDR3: CATSDRPQQGSTDTQYF
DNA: TGTGCCACCAGTGATCGCCCTCAACAGGGCTCCACAGATACGCAGTATTTT

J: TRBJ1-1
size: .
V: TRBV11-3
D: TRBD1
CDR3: CASSHSPGTGGNEAFF
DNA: TGTGCCAGCAGCCACTCTCCCGGGACAGGGGGGAATGAAGCTTTCTTT

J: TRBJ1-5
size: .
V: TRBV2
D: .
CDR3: CASMRDSNQPQHF
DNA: TGTGCCAGCATGCGAGATAGCAATCAGCCCCAGCATTTT

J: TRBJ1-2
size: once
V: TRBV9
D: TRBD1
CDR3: CASSAGGNYGYTF
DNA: TGTGCCAGCTCCGCAGGGGGCAACTATGGCTACACCTTC

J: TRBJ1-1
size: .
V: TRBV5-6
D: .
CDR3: CASSLWTENTEAFF
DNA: TGTGCCAGCAGCTTGTGGACAGAGAACACTGAAGCTTTCTTT

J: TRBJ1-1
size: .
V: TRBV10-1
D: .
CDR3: CASSDSGEGTEAFF
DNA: TGCGCCAGCAGTGATTCAGGGGAGGGCACTGAAGCTTTCTTT

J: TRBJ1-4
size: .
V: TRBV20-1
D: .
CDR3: CSASRGLTNEKLFF
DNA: TGCAGTGCTAGTCGGGGACTAACTAATGAAAAACTGTTTTTT

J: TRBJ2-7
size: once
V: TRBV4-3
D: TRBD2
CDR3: CASSSRLAGSYEQYF
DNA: TGCGCCAGCAGCTCCCGACTAGCGGGAAGCTACGAGCAGTACTTC

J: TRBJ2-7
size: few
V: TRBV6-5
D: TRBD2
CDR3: CASSYSTGLAVHEQYF
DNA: TGTGCCAGCAGTTACTCGACAGGACTAGCGGTCCACGAGCAGTACTTC

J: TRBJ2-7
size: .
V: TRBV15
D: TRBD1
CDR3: CATSRTYRGTNYEQYF
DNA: TGTGCCACCAGCAGAACCTACAGGGGGACGAACTACGAGCAGTACTTC

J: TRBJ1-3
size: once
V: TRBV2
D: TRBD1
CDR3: CASSTYGTAGNTIYF
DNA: TGTGCCAGCAGTACCTACGGGACAGCTGGAAACACCATATATTTT

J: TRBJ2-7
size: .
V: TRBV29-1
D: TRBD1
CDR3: CSAGQGHSYEQYF
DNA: TGCAGCGCCGGACAGGGGCACTCCTACGAGCAGTACTTC

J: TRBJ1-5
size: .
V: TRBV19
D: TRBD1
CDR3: CASRPGQIYQPQHF
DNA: TGTGCCAGTAGGCCGGGACAGATATATCAGCCCCAGCATTTT

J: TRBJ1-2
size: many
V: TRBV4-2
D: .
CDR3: CASSQKRGDPRGGYTF
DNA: TGTGCCAGCAGCCAAAAGCGGGGGGACCCCCGGGGCGGCTACACCTTC

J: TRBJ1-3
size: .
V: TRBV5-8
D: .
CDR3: CASSLAGAGRGNTIYF
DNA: TGTGCCAGCAGCTTGGCAGGGGCAGGGCGAGGAAACACCATATATTTT

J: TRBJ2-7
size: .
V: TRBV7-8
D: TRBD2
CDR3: CASSHHTASGSDEQYF
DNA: TGTGCCAGCAGCCATCACACCGCTAGCGGGAGTGACGAGCAGTACTTC

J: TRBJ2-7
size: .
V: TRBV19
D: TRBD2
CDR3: CASSTGLATYEQYF
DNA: TGTGCCAGTAGTACCGGACTAGCCACCTACGAGCAGTACTTC

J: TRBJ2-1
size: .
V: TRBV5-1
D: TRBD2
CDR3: CASSFDSGGYNEQFF
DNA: TGCGCCAGCAGCTTTGATAGCGGGGGCTACAATGAGCAGTTCTTC

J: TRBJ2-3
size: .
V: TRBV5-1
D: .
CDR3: CASSSVSGSDTQYF
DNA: TGCGCCAGCAGTTCGGTTTCAGGGTCAGATACGCAGTATTTT

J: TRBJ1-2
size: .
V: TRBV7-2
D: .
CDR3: CASSPILRSNYGYTF
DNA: TGTGCCAGCAGCCCTATTCTTAGGAGTAACTATGGCTACACCTTC

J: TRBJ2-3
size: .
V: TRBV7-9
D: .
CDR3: CASSLVGPTPPDTQYF
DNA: TGTGCCAGCAGCTTAGTTGGGCCCACACCCCCAGATACGCAGTATTTT

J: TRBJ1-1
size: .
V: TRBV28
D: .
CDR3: CASSIRDTNTEAFF
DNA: TGTGCCAGCAGTATTCGGGACACCAACACTGAAGCTTTCTTT

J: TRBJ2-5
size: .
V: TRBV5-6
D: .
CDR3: CASSLWGRERETQYF
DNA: TGTGCCAGCAGCCTCTGGGGGCGGGAGAGGGAGACCCAGTACTTC

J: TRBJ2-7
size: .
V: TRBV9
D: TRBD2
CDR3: CASSELAGAYEQYF
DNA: TGTGCCAGCAGCGAACTAGCGGGAGCCTACGAGCAGTACTTC

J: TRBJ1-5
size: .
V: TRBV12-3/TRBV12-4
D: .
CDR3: CASSDEGNQPQHF
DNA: TGTGCCAGCAGTGACGAGGGCAATCAGCCCCAGCATTTT